This T cell receptor (beta chain) appears in the sequencing data of a study of cytomegalovirus exposure and HLA in healthy donors. Points from the study as a whole: With high specificity and sensitivity, the classifier reportedly diagnosed cytomegalovirus status. The TCR clusters that emerged in the first cohort tended, a later analysis found, to co-occur in the 110 or so validation repertoires.

The data were produced by immunoSEQ multiplex PCR, yet TCRdb's version contains in-frame clones alone and is incomplete. The sample lists 150,000 to 200,000 clones; roughly 82% were seen once. A remark on this clone: The antigen is undetermined.

V was pared by 5 bases and J by 5 bases, with 15 bases between. The length of the CDR3 is 14 residues. Per the germline V gene, CDR1 is LNHDA and CDR2 is SQIVND (reference sequence). The specimen was PBMCs. The J gene is TRBJ1-1, the V gene TRBV19, with D perhaps matching TRBD1 (6 bases). This sequence was found in a woman between 18 and 30 years old in good health and CMV-seronegative. CDR3 DNA: TGTGCCAGTAGTGCCGAACAGGGTTGGACTGAAGCTTTCTTT. It codes for CASSAEQGWTEAFF.